The 11 T cell receptor beta chains presented below share a single source sample, sequenced in a study of T cells in narcolepsy. Sequencing was performed with immunoSEQ multiplex PCR; in TCRdb, only in-frame clones are kept and a portion is missing. The sample carries nearly 25,000 clones, less than 65% recorded once. The specimen sequenced was memory (CD45RA-) CD4+ T cells from blood. The source of these receptors is a human donor in good health.

The CDR3 is CASSVERTGDSQETQYF. For the CDR3, the DNA is TGTGCCAGCAGCGTAGAAAGGACGGGGGACTCCCAAGAGACCCAGTACTTC. This chain joins TRBV9 and TRBJ2-5; maybe TRBD2 (6 bases). The germline gives CDR1 SGDLS, CDR2 YYNGEE. CDR3 length: 17 amino acids. Deletions cut 0 bases from V and 1 base from J, with 16 bases between.

V gene TRBV6-5 combines with J gene TRBJ1-4; TRBD1 might be the D (6 bases). The CDR3 totals 13 residues. Trimming removed 4 bases from V and 10 bases from J, with 13 bases in between. Germline V gene sequence: CDR1 MNHEY, CDR2 SVGAGI. The CDR3 is CASSFSRGGKLFF. The CDR3 DNA reads as TGTGCCAGCAGTTTTTCAAGGGGGGGAAAACTGTTTTTT.

DNA for the CDR3: TGTGCCAGCAGCTTGGACAGGTTCAATGAGCAGTTCTTC. Its translation: CASSLDRFNEQFF. The chain links TRBV5-4 to TRBJ2-1; D possibly corresponds to TRBD1 (5 bases). CDR1 is SGHNT, CDR2 YYREEE, per germline (reference sequence). The CDR3 is 13 amino acids. Deletions cut 0 bases from V and 6 bases from J, with 7 bases between.

This rearrangement joins TRBV19 to TRBJ2-5; tentatively, D is TRBD2 (5 bases). The CDR3 runs to 13 residues. Germline V gives CDR1 LNHDA, CDR2 SQIVND (reference sequence). V lost 1 base, J lost 5 bases, and 8 bases lay in between. In DNA, the CDR3 is TGTGCCAGTAGTATAGCGGGGTTTGAGACCCAGTACTTC. This sequence encodes CASSIAGFETQYF.

This clone was seen a handful of times. The chain employs TRBV5-1 and TRBJ2-3; the match to TRBD2 covers 11 bases. This CDR3 spans 14 amino acids. The junction had 5 bases not matched to a gene; V was cut back by 6 bases and J by 5 bases. Per germline, CDR1 SGHRS and CDR2 YFSETQ. The CDR3: CASKLAGARDTQYF. Written as DNA, the CDR3 is TGCGCCAGCAAACTAGCGGGAGCCCGAGATACGCAGTATTTT. The whole variable domain, remainder taken from reference TRBV5-1 and TRBJ2-3, is KAGVTQTPRYLIKTRGQQVTLSCSPISGHRSVSWYQQTPGQGLQFLFEYFSETQRNKGNFPGRFSGRQFSNSRSEMNVSTLELGDSALYLCASKLAGARDTQYFGPGTRLTVL.

The chain employs TRBV7-2 and TRBJ1-2, with D uncertain. The germline V gene has CDR1 SGHTA and CDR2 FQGNSA. This CDR3 region has 14 residues. V lost 5 bases and J 8 bases, leaving 18 bases between the germline ends. The CDR3 sequence: CASSPAGSIVGYTF. In nucleotides, the CDR3 is TGTGCCAGCAGCCCCGCCGGTTCGATCGTAGGCTACACCTTC.

This clone occurred a few times. This sequence joins TRBV9 and TRBJ2-5; TRBD2 matches at 11 bases. Germline-derived CDR1 and CDR2 are SGDLS and YYNGEE. This CDR3 spans 16 amino acids. V was clipped by 3 bases and J by 4 bases; unmatched bases: 8. The CDR3 sequence is CASSAQIAGGGETQYF. The CDR3 DNA follows: TGTGCCAGCAGCGCCCAAATAGCGGGAGGGGGAGAGACCCAGTACTTC.

Written as DNA, the CDR3 is TGTGCCAGCAGCGTAGGACTAGCGGGAGGGCCGCACACCGGGGAGCTGTTTTTT. This encodes CASSVGLAGGPHTGELFF. The V call is TRBV9, the J call TRBJ2-2, with 14 bases that match TRBD2. The length of the CDR3 is 18 residues. Per germline, CDR1 SGDLS and CDR2 YYNGEE. With 0 bases clipped from V and 3 bases from J, the junction kept 4 bases outside the gene matches.

This sequence joins TRBV28 and TRBJ2-3; 9 nucleotides match TRBD2. Germline V gives CDR1 MDHEN, CDR2 SYDVKM. V lost 5 bases to trimming and J lost 10 bases; unmatched junction nucleotides: 22. CDR3 length: 18 residues. In nucleotides, the CDR3 is TGTGCCAGCAGTCTCAGGGGAAGCGGGAGGAGAGTAAGGAAGGCGCAGTATTTT. Encoded protein: CASSLRGSGRRVRKAQYF.

The chain carries TRBV5-1 and TRBJ2-5; D unresolved. CDR1 and CDR2 from the germline V gene are SGHRS and YFSETQ. Trimming left V 0 bases short and J 1 base short, with 7 bases between. The CDR3 loop spans 14 amino acids. Here the CDR3 reads CASSLAPGQETQYF. The DNA of the CDR3 is TGCGCCAGCAGCTTGGCTCCCGGCCAAGAGACCCAGTACTTC. Looking up the rest from reference TRBV5-1 and TRBJ2-5 gives the full variable domain: KAGVTQTPRYLIKTRGQQVTLSCSPISGHRSVSWYQQTPGQGLQFLFEYFSETQRNKGNFPGRFSGRQFSNSRSEMNVSTLELGDSALYLCASSLAPGQETQYFGPGTRLLVL.

The chain is built from TRBV18 and TRBJ2-3; unclear D gene. The CDR3 totals 12 residues. Trimming took 5 bases from V and 4 from J, leaving 7 bases between them. Germline CDR1 is KGHSH and CDR2 is LQKENI. The CDR3 DNA reads as TGTGCCAGCTCAGCGGAAGCAGATACGCAGTATTTT. Translating it yields CASSAEADTQYF.